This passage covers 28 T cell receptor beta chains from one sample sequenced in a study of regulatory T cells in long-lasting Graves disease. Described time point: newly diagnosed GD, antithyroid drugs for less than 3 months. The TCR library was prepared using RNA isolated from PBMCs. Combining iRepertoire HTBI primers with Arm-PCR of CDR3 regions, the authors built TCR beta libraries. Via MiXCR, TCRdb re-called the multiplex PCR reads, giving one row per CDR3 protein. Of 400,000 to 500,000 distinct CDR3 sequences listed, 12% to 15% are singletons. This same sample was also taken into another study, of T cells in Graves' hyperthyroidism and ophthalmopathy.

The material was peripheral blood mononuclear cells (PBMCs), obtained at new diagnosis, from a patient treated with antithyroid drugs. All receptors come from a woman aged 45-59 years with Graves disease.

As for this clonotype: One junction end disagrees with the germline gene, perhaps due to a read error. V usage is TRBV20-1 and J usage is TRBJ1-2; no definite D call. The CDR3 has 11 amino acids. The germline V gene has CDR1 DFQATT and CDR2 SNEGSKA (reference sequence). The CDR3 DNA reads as TGCAGTGCAGCCCCCAACTTTGGCTACACCTTC. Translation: CSAAPNFGYTF.

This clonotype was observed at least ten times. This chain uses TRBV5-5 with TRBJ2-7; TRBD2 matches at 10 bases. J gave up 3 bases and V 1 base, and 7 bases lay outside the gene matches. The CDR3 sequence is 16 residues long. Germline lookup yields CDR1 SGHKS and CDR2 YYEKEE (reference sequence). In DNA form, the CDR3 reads TGTGCCAGCAGCTTGTGGGGAGCTAGCGGGAGCTACGAGCAGTACTTC. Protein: CASSLWGASGSYEQYF.

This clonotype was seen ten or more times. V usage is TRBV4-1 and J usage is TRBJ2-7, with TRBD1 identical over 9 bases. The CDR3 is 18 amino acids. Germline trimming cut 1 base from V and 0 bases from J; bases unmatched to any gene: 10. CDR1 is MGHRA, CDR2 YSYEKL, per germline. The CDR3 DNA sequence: TGCGCCAGCAGCCAAGCCTTGGTTGGGACAGGGCCCTCCTACGAGCAGTACTTC. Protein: CASSQALVGTGPSYEQYF.

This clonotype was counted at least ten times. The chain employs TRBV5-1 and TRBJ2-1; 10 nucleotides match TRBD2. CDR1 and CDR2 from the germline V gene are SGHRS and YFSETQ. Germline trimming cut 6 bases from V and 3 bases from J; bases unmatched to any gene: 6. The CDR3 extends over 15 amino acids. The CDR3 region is CASTLGLADYNEQFF. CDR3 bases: TGCGCCAGCACCCTAGGACTAGCGGACTACAATGAGCAGTTCTTC.

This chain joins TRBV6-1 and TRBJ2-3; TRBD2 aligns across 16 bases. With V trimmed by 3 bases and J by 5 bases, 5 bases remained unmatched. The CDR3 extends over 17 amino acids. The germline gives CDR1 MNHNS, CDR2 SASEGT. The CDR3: CASSEGLAGGNRDTQYF. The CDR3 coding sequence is TGTGCCAGCAGTGAGGGACTAGCGGGAGGGAACCGAGATACGCAGTATTTT.

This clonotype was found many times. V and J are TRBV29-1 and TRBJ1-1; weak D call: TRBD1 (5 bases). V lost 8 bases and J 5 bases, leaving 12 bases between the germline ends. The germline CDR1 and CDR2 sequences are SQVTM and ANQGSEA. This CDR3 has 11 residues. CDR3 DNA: TGCAGCACCCCTGGGGGTACTGAAGCTTTCTTT. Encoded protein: CSTPGGTEAFF. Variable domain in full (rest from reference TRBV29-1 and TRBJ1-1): SAVISQKPSRDICQRGTSLTIQCQVDSQVTMMFWYRQQPGQSLTLIATANQGSEATYESGFVIDKFPISRPNLTFSTLTVSNMSPEDSSIYLCSTPGGTEAFFGQGTRLTVV.

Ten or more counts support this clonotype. The CDR3 DNA follows: TGCGCCAGCAGCTTGGAGCGTTCTTCTAGCACAGATACGCAGTATTTT. This translates into CASSLERSSSTDTQYF. The chain is built from TRBV5-1 and TRBJ2-3, with D unresolved. Trimming took off 0 bases at V and 0 bases at J, with 11 bases between the two ends. The CDR3 is 16 residues long. Germline loops: CDR1 SGHRS, CDR2 YFSETQ.

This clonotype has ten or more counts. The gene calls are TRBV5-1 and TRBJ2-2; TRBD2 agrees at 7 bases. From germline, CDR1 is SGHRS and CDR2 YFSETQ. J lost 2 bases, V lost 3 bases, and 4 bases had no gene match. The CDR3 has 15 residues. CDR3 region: CASSYRDYNTGELFF. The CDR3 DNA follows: TGCGCCAGCAGCTACCGGGACTACAACACCGGGGAGCTGTTTTTT.

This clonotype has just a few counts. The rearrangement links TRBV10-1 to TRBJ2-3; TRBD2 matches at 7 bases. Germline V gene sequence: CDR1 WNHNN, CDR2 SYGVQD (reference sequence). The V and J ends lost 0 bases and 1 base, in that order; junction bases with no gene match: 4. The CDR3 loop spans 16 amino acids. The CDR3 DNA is TGCGCCAGCAGTGAGTCGATCGGGAGGCGCACAGATACGCAGTATTTT. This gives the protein CASSESIGRRTDTQYF.

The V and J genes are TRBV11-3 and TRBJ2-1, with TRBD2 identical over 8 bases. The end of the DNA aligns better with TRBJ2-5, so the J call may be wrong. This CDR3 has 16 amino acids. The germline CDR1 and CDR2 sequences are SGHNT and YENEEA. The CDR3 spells CASSLPRGRSPETQYF. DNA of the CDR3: TGTGCCAGCAGCTTACCCCGCGGGAGGTCCCCAGAGACCCAGTACTTC.

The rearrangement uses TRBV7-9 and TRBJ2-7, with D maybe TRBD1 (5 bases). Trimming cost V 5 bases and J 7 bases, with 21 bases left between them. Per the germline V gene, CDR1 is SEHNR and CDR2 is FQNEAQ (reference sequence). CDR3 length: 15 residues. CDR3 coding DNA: TGTGCCAGCAGCCACTCGGTGACAGTCTCGAATGAGCAGTACTTC. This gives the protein CASSHSVTVSNEQYF.

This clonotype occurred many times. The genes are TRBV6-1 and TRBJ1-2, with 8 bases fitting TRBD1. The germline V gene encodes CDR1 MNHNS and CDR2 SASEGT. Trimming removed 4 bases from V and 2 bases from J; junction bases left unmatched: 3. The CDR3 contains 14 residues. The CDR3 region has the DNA TGTGCCAGCAGTGGCCACAGGGGGAACTATGGCTACACCTTC. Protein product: CASSGHRGNYGYTF.

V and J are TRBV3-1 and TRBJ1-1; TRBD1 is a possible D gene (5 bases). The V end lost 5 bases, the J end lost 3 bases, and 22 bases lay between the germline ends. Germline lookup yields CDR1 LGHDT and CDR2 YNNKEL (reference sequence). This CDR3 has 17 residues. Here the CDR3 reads CASSAGGTGTDDTEAFF. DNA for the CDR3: TGTGCCAGCAGCGCCGGGGGGACTGGGACCGATGACACTGAAGCTTTCTTT.

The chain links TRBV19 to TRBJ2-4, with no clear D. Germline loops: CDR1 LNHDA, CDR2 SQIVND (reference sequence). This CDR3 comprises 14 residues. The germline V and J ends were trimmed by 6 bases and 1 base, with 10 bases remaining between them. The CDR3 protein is CASSESSAKNIQYF. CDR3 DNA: TGTGCCAGTAGCGAGAGTTCGGCCAAAAACATTCAGTACTTC.

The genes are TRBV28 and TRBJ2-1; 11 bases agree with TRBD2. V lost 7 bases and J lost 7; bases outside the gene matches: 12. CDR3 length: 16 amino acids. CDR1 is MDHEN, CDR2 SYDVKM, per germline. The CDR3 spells CASTTSGISVLNEQFF. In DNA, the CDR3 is TGTGCCAGCACGACTAGCGGGATCTCGGTATTGAATGAGCAGTTCTTC.

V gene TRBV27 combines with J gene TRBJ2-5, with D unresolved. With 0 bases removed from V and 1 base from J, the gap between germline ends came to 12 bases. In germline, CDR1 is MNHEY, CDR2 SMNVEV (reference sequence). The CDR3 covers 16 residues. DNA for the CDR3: TGTGCCAGCAGTTTATCGACACGAACTCTCCAAGAGACCCAGTACTTC. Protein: CASSLSTRTLQETQYF.

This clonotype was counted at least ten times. The CDR3 bases are TGCAGTGCTAGCGGTTCGGGACAGGGGTTTAGCGAGCAGTACTTC. The encoded protein is CSASGSGQGFSEQYF. The rearrangement links TRBV20-1 to TRBJ2-7; 10 bases are shared with TRBD1. In germline, CDR1 is DFQATT, CDR2 SNEGSKA (reference sequence). J lost 6 bases, V lost 3 bases, and 11 bases had no gene match. The CDR3 loop spans 15 amino acids.

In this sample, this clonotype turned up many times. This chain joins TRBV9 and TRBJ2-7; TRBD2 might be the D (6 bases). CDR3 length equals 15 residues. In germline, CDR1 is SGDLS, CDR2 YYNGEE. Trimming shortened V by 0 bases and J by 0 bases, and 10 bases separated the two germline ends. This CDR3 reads CASSVGAGRSYEQYF. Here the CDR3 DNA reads TGTGCCAGCAGCGTAGGCGCGGGACGCTCCTACGAGCAGTACTTC.

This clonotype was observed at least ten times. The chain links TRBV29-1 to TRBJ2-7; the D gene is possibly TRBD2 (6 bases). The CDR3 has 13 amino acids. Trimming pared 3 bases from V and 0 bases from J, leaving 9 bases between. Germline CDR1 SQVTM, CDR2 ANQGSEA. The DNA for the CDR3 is TGCAGCGTTGAGCTAGCGTCCTCCTACGAGCAGTACTTC. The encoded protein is CSVELASSYEQYF.

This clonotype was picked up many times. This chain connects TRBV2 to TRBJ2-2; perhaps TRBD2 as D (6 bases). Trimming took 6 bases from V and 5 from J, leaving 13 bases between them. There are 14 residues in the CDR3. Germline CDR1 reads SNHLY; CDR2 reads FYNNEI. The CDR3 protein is CASRVVGGTGELFF. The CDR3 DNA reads TGTGCCAGCAGAGTGGTTGGGGGGACCGGGGAGCTGTTTTTT.

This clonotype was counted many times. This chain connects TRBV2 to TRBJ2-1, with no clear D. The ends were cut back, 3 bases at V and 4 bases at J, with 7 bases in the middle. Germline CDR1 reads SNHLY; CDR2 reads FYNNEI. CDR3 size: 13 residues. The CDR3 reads CASSDPGYNEQFF. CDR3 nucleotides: TGTGCCAGCAGTGACCCGGGTTACAATGAGCAGTTCTTC.

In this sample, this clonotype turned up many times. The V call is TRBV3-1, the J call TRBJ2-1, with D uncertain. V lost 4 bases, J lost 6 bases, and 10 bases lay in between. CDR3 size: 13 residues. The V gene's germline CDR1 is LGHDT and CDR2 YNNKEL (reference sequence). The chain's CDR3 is CASSPWSPNEQFF. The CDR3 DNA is TGTGCCAGCAGCCCTTGGTCTCCCAATGAGCAGTTCTTC.

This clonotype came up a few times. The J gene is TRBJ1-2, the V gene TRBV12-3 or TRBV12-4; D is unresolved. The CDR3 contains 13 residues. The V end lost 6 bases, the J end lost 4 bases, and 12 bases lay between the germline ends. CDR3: CASSDVVGYGYTF. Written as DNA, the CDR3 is TGTGCCAGCAGCGACGTTGTCGGCTATGGCTACACCTTC.

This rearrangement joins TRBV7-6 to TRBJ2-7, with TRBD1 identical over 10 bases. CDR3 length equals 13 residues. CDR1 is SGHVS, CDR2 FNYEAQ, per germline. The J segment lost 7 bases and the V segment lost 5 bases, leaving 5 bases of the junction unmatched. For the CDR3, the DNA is TGTGCCAGCAGCCGTGGGACAGGGGTTGAGCAGTACTTC. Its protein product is CASSRGTGVEQYF.

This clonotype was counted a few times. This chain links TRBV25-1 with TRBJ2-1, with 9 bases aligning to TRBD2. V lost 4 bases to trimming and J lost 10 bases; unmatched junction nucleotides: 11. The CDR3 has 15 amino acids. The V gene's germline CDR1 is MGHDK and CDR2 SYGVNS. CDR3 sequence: CASSVSASGTLEQFF. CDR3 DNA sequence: TGTGCCAGCAGTGTATCGGCTAGCGGGACCCTAGAGCAGTTCTTC.

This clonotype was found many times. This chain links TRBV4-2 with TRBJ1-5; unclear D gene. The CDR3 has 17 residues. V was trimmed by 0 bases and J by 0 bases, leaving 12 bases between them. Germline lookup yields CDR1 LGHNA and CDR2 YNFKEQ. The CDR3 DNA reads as TGTGCCAGCAGCCAAGACAGGTCGGGATATAGCAATCAGCCCCAGCATTTT. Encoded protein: CASSQDRSGYSNQPQHF.

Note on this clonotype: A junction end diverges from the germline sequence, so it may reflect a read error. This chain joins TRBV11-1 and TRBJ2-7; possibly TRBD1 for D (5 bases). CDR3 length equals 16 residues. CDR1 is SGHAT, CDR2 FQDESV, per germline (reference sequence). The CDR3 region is CASSFHDPDSTYEQCF. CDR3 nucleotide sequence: TGTGCCAGCAGCTTCCACGATCCCGACAGTACCTACGAGCAGTGCTTC.

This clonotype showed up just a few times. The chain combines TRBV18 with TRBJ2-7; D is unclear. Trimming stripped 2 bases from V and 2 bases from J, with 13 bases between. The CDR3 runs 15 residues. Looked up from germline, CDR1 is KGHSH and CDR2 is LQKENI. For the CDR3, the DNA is TGTGCCAGCTCACCAGAATCGGGTCTAGCCTACGAGCAGTACTTC. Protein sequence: CASSPESGLAYEQYF.